This TCR beta chain derives from a study of blood T cell repertoires in COVID-19. V was cut by 3 bases and J by 0 bases, with 6 bases left in between. Germline loops: CDR1 SGHTA, CDR2 FQGNSA. The CDR3 totals 15 residues. TCRdb keeps only in-frame clones here, not all; method: immunoSEQ multiplex PCR. The sample comprises over 200,000 clones, approximately 80% of which are singletons, and approximately 1.8% rests with the top ten. Sequencing was performed on PBMCs or T cells enriched from blood (not recorded which). The sequence came from a man in his fifties or sixties who had recovered from COVID-19. The chain has TRBV7-2 and TRBJ2-6; D is perhaps TRBD2 (5 bases). The CDR3 nucleotides read TGTGCCAGCAGCTTGGGAGCCTCTGGGGCCAACGTCCTGACTTTC. Translation: CASSLGASGANVLTF.